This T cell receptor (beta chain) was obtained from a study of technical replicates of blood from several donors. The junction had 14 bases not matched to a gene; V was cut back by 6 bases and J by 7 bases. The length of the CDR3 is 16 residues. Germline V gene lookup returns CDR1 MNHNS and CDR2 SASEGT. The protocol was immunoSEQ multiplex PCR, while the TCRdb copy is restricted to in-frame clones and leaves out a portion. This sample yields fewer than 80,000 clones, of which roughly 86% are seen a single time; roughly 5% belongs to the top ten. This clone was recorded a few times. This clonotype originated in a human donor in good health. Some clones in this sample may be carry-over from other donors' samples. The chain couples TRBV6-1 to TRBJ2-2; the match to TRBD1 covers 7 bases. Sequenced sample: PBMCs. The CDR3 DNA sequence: TGTGCCAGCAGGGAAACCGACAGGGTGGGCATCGGGGAGCTGTTTTTT. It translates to CASRETDRVGIGELFF.